A single T cell receptor (beta chain) is shown here with its context. The sample comes from a study of blood T cell repertoires in COVID-19. About the study: Acute and convalescent COVID-19 samples came from the United States, Italy and Spain. The cDNA or gDNA used as material had been derived from T cells, B-cell-depleted T cells, or PBMCs.

Profiled with immunoSEQ multiplex PCR; TCRdb holds only in-frame clones, not every one. Of about 260,000 clones listed, 70% to 90% were seen once; the top ten hold under 2.5%. This CDR3 spans 12 amino acids. The V and J ends lost 1 base and 8 bases respectively, with 11 bases between them. The germline V gene encodes CDR1 GTSNPN and CDR2 SVGIG (reference sequence). Sequencing was done on a sample of peripheral blood. The rearrangement links TRBV30 to TRBJ1-1; D might be TRBD1 (5 bases). This TCR derives from a man aged 25-40 years with active or convalescent COVID-19. CDR3 sequence (DNA): TGTGCCTGGAGTGCAGGCTCAGGGGAAGCTTTCTTT. The encoded protein is CAWSAGSGEAFF.